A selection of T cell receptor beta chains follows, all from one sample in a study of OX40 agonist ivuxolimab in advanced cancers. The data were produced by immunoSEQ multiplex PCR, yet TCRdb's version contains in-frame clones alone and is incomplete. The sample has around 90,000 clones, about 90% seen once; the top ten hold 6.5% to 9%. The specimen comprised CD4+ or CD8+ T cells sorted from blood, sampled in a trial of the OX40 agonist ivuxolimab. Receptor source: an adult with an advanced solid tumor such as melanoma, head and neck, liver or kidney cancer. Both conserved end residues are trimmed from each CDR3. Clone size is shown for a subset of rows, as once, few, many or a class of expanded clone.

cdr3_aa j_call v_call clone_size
ASSPRPGLETYEQY TRBJ2-7 TRBV11-3 .
ASIALDRSYTSGANVLT TRBJ2-6 TRBV5-6 .
ASRMGLENEKLF TRBJ1-4 TRBV19 few
ASSPDGSYEQY TRBJ2-7 TRBV4-2 .
ASSQVTLSNQPQH TRBJ1-5 TRBV4-1 .
ASSFRPGPPSYNEQF TRBJ2-1 TRBV28 once
ASSLAGPTDTQY TRBJ2-3 TRBV19 once
ASRIGGLAGEWVAGELF TRBJ2-2 TRBV28 .
ASSLGRNTQY TRBJ2-3 TRBV7-9 .
ASSLPDLYNEQF TRBJ2-1 TRBV19 .
ASSFAAHSYGYT TRBJ1-2 TRBV27 .
ASSPTLGGANNEQF TRBJ2-1 TRBV27 .
ASSPIPSGRNNEQY TRBJ2-7 TRBV13 .
ASSHRDRDYGYT TRBJ1-2 TRBV5-4 .
ASSPKPGQGEEKLF TRBJ1-4 TRBV18 .
ASKNLQGGGYTEAF TRBJ1-1 TRBV27 .
ASSFPTRITPSGGSYEQY TRBJ2-7 TRBV28 .
ASSPDTGVNTEAF TRBJ1-1 TRBV7-9 .
ASSFYGETQY TRBJ2-5 TRBV7-7 .
ASSYSRDSYEQY TRBJ2-7 TRBV6-6 .
AWSVLKPPGFYEQY TRBJ2-7 TRBV30 few
ASSLDIGGLDQPQH TRBJ1-5 TRBV7-8 .
ASSGWTSSYEQY TRBJ2-7 TRBV7-9 .
ASSYGRLGDTEAF TRBJ1-1 TRBV6-5 .
ASSIPQKLLAEAF TRBJ1-1 TRBV19 .
ASSAMNTEAF TRBJ1-1 TRBV9 .